The clone carrying this T cell receptor (beta chain) was detected ten times or more. Its antigen is not known. This specimen belongs to a study of T-cell reconstitution after alpha-beta-depleted transplantation in children. Per the germline V gene, CDR1 is LGHNA and CDR2 is YSLEER. V was clipped by 0 bases and J by 8 bases, with 14 bases between them. The CDR3 consists of 15 residues. Unique molecular identifiers tagged the TCRbeta library. One entry per CDR3 protein, called by TCRdb with MiXCR from the PCR reads. This table has roughly 30,000 distinct CDR3 sequences, 5.5% to 7% appearing once. General study findings and limits: Several hundred expanded graft clones reportedly supplied alpha-beta T cells about two months after transplant. Day-60 TCRbeta diversity that was high in some patients was derived from surviving recipient T cells and thymic progenitors. T-cell numbers and diversity, one year after transplant, stemmed largely from T cells that were newly produced.

The source material was peripheral blood, sampled 60 days after TCRalphabeta/CD19-depleted stem cell transplant. The TCR was taken from a child less than two years old who had a stem cell transplant for acute myeloid leukemia, so the T cells may come from the graft donor. The J gene is TRBJ2-1, the V gene TRBV4-3; TRBD2 is a possible D gene (6 bases). In DNA, the CDR3 is TGCGCCAGCAGCCAAGATTGGGGGGTTGGCTATGAGCAGTTCTTC. It codes for CASSQDWGVGYEQFF.